The 10 T cell receptor beta chains listed next were all sequenced from one sample in a study of shared clonotypes between healthy human individuals. Assay: immunoSEQ multiplex PCR; the TCRdb copy retains only in-frame clones and omits some. The data hold millions of clones, with about 95% observed a single time. Terminally differentiated effector memory CD45RA+ cells were left out of the naive CD8 fraction, which was CD45RO-negative and positively selected for CCR7. Sequenced sample: naive CD8+ T cells sorted from blood. The receptors shown here come from a man aged 18 to 35 in good health.

The rearrangement joins TRBV27 to TRBJ2-5; TRBD2 aligns across 13 bases. Germline lookup yields CDR1 MNHEY and CDR2 SMNVEV (reference sequence). The CDR3 consists of 16 residues. Losses at the gene ends were 0 bases for V and 2 bases for J; bases not matched to a gene: 0. In nucleotides, the CDR3 is TGTGCCAGCAGTTTATCACTAGCGGGGGGGCAAGAGACCCAGTACTTC. Protein: CASSLSLAGGQETQYF.

The rearrangement joins TRBV11-2 to TRBJ1-1; 10 nucleotides agree with TRBD1. This CDR3 region has 14 residues. The V and J ends lost 5 bases and 4 bases, in that order; junction bases with no gene match: 4. The germline gives CDR1 SGHAT, CDR2 FQNNGV. The CDR3 is CASSLGQGITEAFF. The CDR3 nucleotides are TGTGCCAGCAGCCTGGGACAGGGGATCACTGAAGCTTTCTTT.

The V and J genes are TRBV5-4 and TRBJ1-2, with a tentative D call TRBD1 (6 bases). Trimming removed 4 bases at V and 8 bases at J, with 15 bases between. Germline loops: CDR1 SGHNT, CDR2 YYREEE (reference sequence). The CDR3 covers 13 residues. Here the CDR3 DNA reads TGTGCCAGCAGCCCTCTTGGGGGCGCCGGCTACACCTTC. It yields the protein CASSPLGGAGYTF.

The gene calls are TRBV11-3 and TRBJ2-1; D call uncertain. CDR1 and CDR2 from the germline V gene are SGHNT and YENEEA. CDR3 length equals 16 residues. The germline V and J ends were trimmed by 0 bases and 0 bases, with 9 bases remaining between them. For the CDR3, the DNA is TGTGCCAGCAGCTTAGATTGGGGAAGCTCCTACAATGAGCAGTTCTTC. Its translation: CASSLDWGSSYNEQFF. The full variable domain, in which reference TRBV11-3 and TRBJ2-1 provide the parts outside the CDR3, is EAGVVQSPRYKIIEKKQPVAFWCNPISGHNTLYWYLQNLGQGPELLIRYENEEAVDDSQLPKDRFSAERLKGVDSTLKIQPAELGDSAVYLCASSLDWGSSYNEQFFGPGTRLTVL.

In its sample, this clone was seen once. The V call is TRBV27, the J call TRBJ1-2; 8 bases agree with TRBD1. CDR1 and CDR2 (germline): MNHEY, SMNVEV (reference sequence). The ends lost 5 bases at V and 0 bases at J; junction bases unmatched: 11. CDR3 length: 17 amino acids. The CDR3 coding sequence is TGTGCCAGCAGTCCCTCGACAGGGGAAGAAGCTAACTATGGCTACACCTTC. It codes for CASSPSTGEEANYGYTF.

The chain has TRBV19 and TRBJ2-1; D may be TRBD1 or TRBD2 (5 bases each). Trimming stripped 5 bases from V and 10 bases from J, with 24 bases between. Germline V CDR1 and CDR2: LNHDA, SQIVND (reference sequence). The CDR3 runs 16 residues. This CDR3 is CASSFQTGTADGEQFF. Written as DNA, the CDR3 is TGTGCCAGTAGTTTTCAAACCGGGACGGCGGATGGGGAGCAGTTCTTC.

The chain joins TRBV5-4 to TRBJ2-7; 9 bases are shared with TRBD1. V lost 0 bases to trimming and J lost 5 bases; unmatched junction nucleotides: 3. CDR3 length: 14 residues. Germline-derived CDR1 and CDR2 are SGHNT and YYREEE (reference sequence). For the CDR3, the DNA is TGTGCCAGCAGCTTGGGGGACAGGGACCACGAGCAGTACTTC. This gives the protein CASSLGDRDHEQYF.

To note about this clone: The sample carries other DNA sequences with the same CDR3. The rearrangement links TRBV6-5 to TRBJ2-7, with D unresolved. Trimming removed 4 bases from V and 3 bases from J, with 4 bases in between. This CDR3 is 11 amino acids long. CDR1 is MNHEY and CDR2 is SVGAGI in the germline V gene. CDR3 amino acids: CASSSNYEQYF. The CDR3 region has the DNA TGTGCCAGCAGTTCTAACTACGAGCAGTACTTC.

V usage is TRBV6-5 and J usage is TRBJ2-7; TRBD1 matches 9 bases. CDR3 size: 12 residues. Germline V CDR1 and CDR2: MNHEY, SVGAGI. Trimming cost V 8 bases and J 6 bases; bases outside gene matches: 5. The CDR3 sequence: CASFDRGGEQYF. The CDR3 coding sequence is TGTGCCAGCTTCGACAGGGGGGGCGAGCAGTACTTC.

The chain combines TRBV6-5 with TRBJ1-1, with 8 bases matching TRBD1. The CDR3 has 15 residues. Germline V gene lookup returns CDR1 MNHEY and CDR2 SVGAGI. The ends lost 4 bases at V and 4 bases at J; junction bases unmatched: 8. The CDR3 nucleotides are TGTGCCAGCAGTTCTCTCCTCGGGACAGGCACTGAAGCTTTCTTT. Translating gives CASSSLLGTGTEAFF.